This T cell receptor (beta chain) was captured by sequencing in a study of cytomegalovirus exposure and HLA in healthy donors. 60 Vbeta and 13 Jbeta primers were used in PCR. The table came from immunoSEQ multiplex PCR; TCRdb's copy has only in-frame clones and leaves some out. There are tens of thousands of clones in the sample; about two thirds occur only once, and 5.5% to 8% lies in the top ten. As for this clone: The antigen remains unidentified.

The CDR3 extends over 15 amino acids. V was cut by 3 bases and J by 1 base, with 10 bases left in between. CDR1 is SGHRS, CDR2 YFSETQ, per germline. Study-level points and caveats: According to reports, the classifier identified cytomegalovirus status with high specificity and sensitivity. The study designated roughly 150 TCR beta chains cytomegalovirus-associated.

The origin of this receptor is a woman between 50 and 59 years old in good health and CMV-seropositive. The chain is built from TRBV5-1 and TRBJ2-2; perhaps TRBD2 as D (6 bases). The sequenced sample consisted of PBMCs. The CDR3 DNA follows: TGCGCCAGCAGCTCGGGACTGATGAACACCGGGGAGCTGTTTTTT. Its translation: CASSSGLMNTGELFF.